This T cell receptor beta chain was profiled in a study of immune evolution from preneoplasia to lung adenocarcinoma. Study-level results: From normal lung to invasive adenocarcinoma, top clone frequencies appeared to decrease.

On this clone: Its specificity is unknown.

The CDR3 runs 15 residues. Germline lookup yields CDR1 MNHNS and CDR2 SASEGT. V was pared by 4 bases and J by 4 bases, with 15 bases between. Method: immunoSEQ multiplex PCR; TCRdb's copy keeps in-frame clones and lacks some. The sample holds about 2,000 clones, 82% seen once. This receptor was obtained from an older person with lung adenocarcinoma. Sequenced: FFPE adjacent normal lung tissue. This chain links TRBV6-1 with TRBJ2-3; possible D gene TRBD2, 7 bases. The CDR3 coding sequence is TGTGCCAGCAGTGGGACAATCGGGGGGCCAGATACGCAGTATTTT. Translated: CASSGTIGGPDTQYF.